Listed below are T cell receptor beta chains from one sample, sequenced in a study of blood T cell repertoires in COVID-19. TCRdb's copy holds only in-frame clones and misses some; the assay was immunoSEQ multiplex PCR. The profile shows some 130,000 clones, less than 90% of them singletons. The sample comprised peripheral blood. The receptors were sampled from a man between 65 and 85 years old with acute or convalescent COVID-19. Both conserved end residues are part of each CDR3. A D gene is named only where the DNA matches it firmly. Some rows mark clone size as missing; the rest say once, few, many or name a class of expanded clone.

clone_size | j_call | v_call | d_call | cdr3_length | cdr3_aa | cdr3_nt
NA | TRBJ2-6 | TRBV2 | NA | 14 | CASTGWAGANVLTF | TGTGCCAGCACAGGGTGGGCTGGGGCCAACGTCCTGACTTTC
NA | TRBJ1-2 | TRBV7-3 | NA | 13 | CASSPGLNYGYTF | TGTGCCAGCAGCCCGGGACTGAACTATGGCTACACCTTC
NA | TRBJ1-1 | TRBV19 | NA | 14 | CASRQTEMNTEAFF | TGTGCCAGTCGACAGACAGAAATGAACACTGAAGCTTTCTTT
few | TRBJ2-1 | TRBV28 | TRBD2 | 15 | CASSLLAGGYNEQFF | TGTGCCAGCAGCCTACTAGCGGGGGGTTACAATGAGCAGTTCTTC
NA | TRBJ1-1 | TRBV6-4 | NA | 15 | CASSDGELGRNEAFF | TGTGCCAGCAGTGATGGAGAGTTGGGGCGAAATGAAGCTTTCTTT
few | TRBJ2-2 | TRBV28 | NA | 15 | CASSLGGAGTGELFF | TGTGCCAGCAGCTTAGGGGGGGCGGGCACCGGGGAGCTGTTTTTT
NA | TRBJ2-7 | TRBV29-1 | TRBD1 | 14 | CSVEEGGQGREQYF | TGCAGCGTTGAAGAGGGGGGACAGGGGCGTGAGCAGTACTTC
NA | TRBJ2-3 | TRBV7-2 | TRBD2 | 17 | CASSLGLAGQSSDTQYF | TGTGCCAGCAGCTTAGGGCTAGCGGGACAGTCGTCGGATACGCAGTATTTT
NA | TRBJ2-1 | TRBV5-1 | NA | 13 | CAIPAKRRNEQFF | TGCGCCATCCCTGCTAAGCGGCGCAATGAGCAGTTCTTC
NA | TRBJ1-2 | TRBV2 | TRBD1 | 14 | CASRGDRGVDGYTF | TGTGCCAGCAGGGGGGACAGGGGAGTGGATGGCTACACCTTC
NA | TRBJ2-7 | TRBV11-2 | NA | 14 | CASSPIGSSYEQYF | TGTGCCAGCAGCCCGATAGGGAGCTCCTACGAGCAGTACTTC
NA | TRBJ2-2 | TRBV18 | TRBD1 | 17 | CASSPILGTGASGELFF | TGTGCCAGCTCACCTATTCTAGGGACAGGGGCGTCCGGGGAGCTGTTTTTT
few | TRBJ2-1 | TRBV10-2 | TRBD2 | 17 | CASSEVGGRGGYNEQFF | TGCGCCAGCAGTGAGGTCGGCGGGCGGGGGGGTTACAATGAGCAGTTCTTC
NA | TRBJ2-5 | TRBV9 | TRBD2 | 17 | CASSVGLSGGIQETQYF | TGTGCCAGCAGCGTAGGACTATCGGGGGGGATTCAAGAGACCCAGTACTTC
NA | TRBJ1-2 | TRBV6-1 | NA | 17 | CASSEALTGTRNYGYTF | TGTGCCAGCAGTGAAGCGCTTACGGGTACTCGGAACTATGGCTACACCTTC
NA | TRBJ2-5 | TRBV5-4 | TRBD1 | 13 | CASSKGQGETQYF | TGTGCCAGCAGCAAGGGACAGGGAGAGACCCAGTACTTC
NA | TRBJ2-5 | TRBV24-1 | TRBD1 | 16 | CATSDSGQGARETQYF | TGTGCCACCAGTGACTCTGGACAGGGGGCGCGGGAGACCCAGTACTTC
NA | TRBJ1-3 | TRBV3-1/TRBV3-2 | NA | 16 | CASSQDRGEVVNTIYF | TGTGCCAGCAGCCAAGATCGGGGGGAGGTTGTAAACACCATATATTTT
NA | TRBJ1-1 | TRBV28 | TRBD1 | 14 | CASSPGGLGTEAFF | TGTGCCAGCAGCCCAGGGGGCTTGGGCACTGAAGCTTTCTTT
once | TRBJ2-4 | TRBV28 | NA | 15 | CASSLGQIAKNIQYF | TGTGCCAGCAGTTTAGGACAGATAGCCAAAAACATTCAGTACTTC
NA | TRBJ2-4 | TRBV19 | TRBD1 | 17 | CASSRVGDSLAKNIQYF | TGTGCCAGTAGTCGGGTCGGGGACAGTTTAGCCAAAAACATTCAGTACTTC
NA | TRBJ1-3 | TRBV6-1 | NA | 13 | CASSDGEVNTIYF | TGTGCCAGCAGTGACGGCGAGGTGAACACCATATATTTT
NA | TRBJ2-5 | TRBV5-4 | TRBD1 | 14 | CASSFTGTEETQYF | TGTGCCAGCAGCTTCACCGGGACAGAAGAGACCCAGTACTTC
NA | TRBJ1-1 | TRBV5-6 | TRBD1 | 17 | CASSETGALLRNTEAFF | TGTGCCAGCAGCGAAACAGGGGCCCTACTTCGGAACACTGAAGCTTTCTTT
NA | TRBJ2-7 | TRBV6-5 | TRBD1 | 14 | CANSTARDSYEQYF | TGTGCCAACAGCACCGCCCGGGACAGCTACGAGCAGTACTTC
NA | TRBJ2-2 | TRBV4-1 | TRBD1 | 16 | CASSQADRARTGELFF | TGCGCCAGCAGCCAAGCAGACAGGGCCCGCACCGGGGAGCTGTTTTTT
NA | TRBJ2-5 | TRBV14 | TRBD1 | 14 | CASSQRQGEETQYF | TGTGCCAGCAGCCAACGACAGGGGGAAGAGACCCAGTACTTC
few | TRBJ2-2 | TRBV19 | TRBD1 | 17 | CASSNPPDRVGTGELFF | TGTGCCAGTAGTAACCCCCCGGACAGGGTCGGGACCGGGGAGCTGTTTTTT
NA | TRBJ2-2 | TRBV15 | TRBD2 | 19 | CATSRDRIERGRHTGELFF | TGTGCCACCAGCAGAGATCGAATTGAGCGGGGGAGACACACCGGGGAGCTGTTTTTT
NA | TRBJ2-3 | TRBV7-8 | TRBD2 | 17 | CASSLFGNSGSTDTQYF | TGTGCCAGCAGCTTATTTGGAAATAGCGGGAGCACAGATACGCAGTATTTT
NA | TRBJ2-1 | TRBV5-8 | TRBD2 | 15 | CASSTTKRGGNEQFF | TGTGCCAGCAGCACGACAAAGCGGGGGGGCAATGAGCAGTTCTTC
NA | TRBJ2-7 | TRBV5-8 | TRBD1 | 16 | CASSLNGQGMSYEQYF | TGTGCCAGCAGCTTAAATGGACAGGGGATGTCCTACGAGCAGTACTTC
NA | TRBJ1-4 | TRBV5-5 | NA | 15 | CASSFYSTTNEKLFF | TGTGCCAGCAGCTTTTACAGCACAACTAATGAAAAACTGTTTTTT
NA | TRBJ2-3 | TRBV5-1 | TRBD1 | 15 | CASSLDRGSTDTQYF | TGCGCCAGCAGCTTGGACAGGGGTAGTACAGATACGCAGTATTTT
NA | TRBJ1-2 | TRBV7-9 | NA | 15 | CASSQGGGPDYGYTF | TGTGCCAGCAGCCAGGGCGGGGGCCCGGACTATGGCTACACCTTC
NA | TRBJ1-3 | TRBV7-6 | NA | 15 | CASSRVGGTGNTIYF | TGTGCCAGCAGCCGGGTCGGAGGAACTGGAAACACCATATATTTT
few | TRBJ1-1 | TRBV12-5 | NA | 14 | CASGLVPGNTEAFF | TGTGCTAGTGGTTTGGTCCCGGGGAACACTGAAGCTTTCTTT
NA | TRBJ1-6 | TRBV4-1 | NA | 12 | CASSQTNSPLHF | TGCGCCAGCAGCCAGACAAATTCACCCCTCCACTTT
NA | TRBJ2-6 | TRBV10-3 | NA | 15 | CAISEGANGANVLTF | TGTGCCATCAGTGAAGGAGCTAATGGGGCCAACGTCCTGACTTTC
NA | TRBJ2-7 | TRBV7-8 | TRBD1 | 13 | CASSYDRDYEQYF | TGTGCCAGCAGCTATGACAGGGACTACGAGCAGTACTTC
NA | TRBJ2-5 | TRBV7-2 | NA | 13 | CASSPPVKRTQYF | TGTGCCAGCAGCCCCCCAGTGAAACGAACCCAGTACTTC
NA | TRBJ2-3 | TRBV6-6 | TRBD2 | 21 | CASSRGSNIPGLESSTDTQYF | TGTGCCAGCAGCCGGGGGTCTAATATCCCGGGACTAGAAAGCAGCACAGATACGCAGTATTTT
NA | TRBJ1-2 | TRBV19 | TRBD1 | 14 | CASSIQGGFGGYTF | TGTGCCAGTAGTATTCAGGGGGGCTTCGGTGGCTACACCTTC
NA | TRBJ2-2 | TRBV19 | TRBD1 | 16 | CATTGQGVFGTGELFF | TGTGCCACGACCGGACAGGGGGTGTTTGGCACCGGGGAGCTGTTTTTT
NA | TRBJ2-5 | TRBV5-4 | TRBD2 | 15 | CASSPHGGGSETQYF | TGTGCCAGCAGCCCTCACGGGGGGGGGTCGGAGACCCAGTACTTC
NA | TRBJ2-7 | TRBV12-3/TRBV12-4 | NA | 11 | CASSFSYEQYF | TGTGCCAGCAGCTTTTCCTACGAGCAGTACTTC
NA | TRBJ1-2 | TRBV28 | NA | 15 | CASRSGGASPYGYTF | TGTGCCAGCAGAAGCGGGGGGGCGAGCCCCTATGGCTACACCTTC
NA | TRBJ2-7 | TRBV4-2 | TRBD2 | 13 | CASSQALAGEQYF | TGTGCCAGCAGCCAAGCGCTAGCGGGCGAGCAGTACTTC
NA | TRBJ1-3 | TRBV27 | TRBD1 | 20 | CASSLPHKGQGVRAGNTIYF | TGTGCCAGCAGTTTACCACACAAGGGACAGGGGGTTCGAGCTGGAAACACCATATATTTT
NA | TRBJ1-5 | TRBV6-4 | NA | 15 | CASSELGAGNQPQHF | TGTGCCAGCAGCGAACTTGGGGCCGGCAATCAGCCCCAGCATTTT
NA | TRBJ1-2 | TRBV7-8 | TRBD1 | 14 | CASSHRGLSYGYTF | TGTGCCAGCAGCCACAGGGGGCTTAGCTATGGCTACACCTTC
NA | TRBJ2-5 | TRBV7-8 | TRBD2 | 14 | CASSPGTTQETQYF | TGTGCCAGCAGCCCAGGGACTACCCAAGAGACCCAGTACTTC
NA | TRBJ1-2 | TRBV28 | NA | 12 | CASSRRGYGYTF | TGTGCCAGCAGCCGCCGGGGCTATGGCTACACCTTC
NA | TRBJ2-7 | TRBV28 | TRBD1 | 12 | CAPGDRAYEQYF | TGTGCCCCAGGGGACAGGGCCTACGAGCAGTACTTC
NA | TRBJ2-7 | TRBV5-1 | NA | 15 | CASSTLLTGTYEQYF | TGCGCCAGCAGCACACTACTCACAGGGACCTACGAGCAGTACTTC